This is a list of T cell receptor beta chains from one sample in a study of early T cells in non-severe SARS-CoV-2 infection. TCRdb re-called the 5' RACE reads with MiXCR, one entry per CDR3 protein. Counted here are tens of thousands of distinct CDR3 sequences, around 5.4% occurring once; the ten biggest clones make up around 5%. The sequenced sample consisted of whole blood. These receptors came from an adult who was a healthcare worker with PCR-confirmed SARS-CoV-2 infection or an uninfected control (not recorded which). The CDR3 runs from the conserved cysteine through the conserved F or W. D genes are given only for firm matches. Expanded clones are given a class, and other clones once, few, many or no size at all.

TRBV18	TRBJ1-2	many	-	CANSPPGPNYGYTF	TGTGCCAACTCACCGCCGGGACCTAACTATGGCTACACCTTC
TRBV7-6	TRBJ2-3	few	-	CASSPSGQTTDTQYF	TGTGCCAGCAGCCCTTCCGGACAGACGACAGATACGCAGTATTTT
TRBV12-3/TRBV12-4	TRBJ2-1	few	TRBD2	CASSVGRERNEQFF	TGTGCCAGCAGCGTAGGGAGGGAAAGGAATGAGCAGTTCTTC
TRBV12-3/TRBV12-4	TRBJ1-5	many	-	CASAPVTGNQPQHF	TGTGCCAGCGCTCCCGTAACAGGGAATCAGCCCCAGCATTTT
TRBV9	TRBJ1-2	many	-	CASSVDVYGYTF	TGTGCCAGCAGCGTAGACGTCTATGGCTACACCTTC
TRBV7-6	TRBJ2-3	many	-	CASSLDGDNTDTQYF	TGTGCCAGCAGCTTAGACGGGGATAACACAGATACGCAGTATTTT
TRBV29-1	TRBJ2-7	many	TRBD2	CSVEEREGPYEQYF	TGCAGCGTTGAGGAGCGGGAGGGCCCCTACGAGCAGTACTTC
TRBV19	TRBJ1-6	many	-	CASSIRHRSYNSPLHF	TGTGCCAGTAGTATTAGACACCGGTCCTATAATTCACCCCTCCACTTT
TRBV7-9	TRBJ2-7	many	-	CASSPGLPSYEQYF	TGTGCCAGCAGCCCGGGACTGCCATCCTACGAGCAGTACTTC
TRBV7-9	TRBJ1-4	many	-	CASSLGGGEKLFF	TGTGCCAGCAGCTTAGGAGGCGGTGAAAAACTGTTTTTT
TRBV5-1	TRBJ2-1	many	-	CASSLVGEERGNEQFF	TGCGCCAGCAGCTTGGTCGGGGAGGAGAGGGGCAATGAGCAGTTCTTC
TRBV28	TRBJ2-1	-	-	CASSLGRVYEQFF	TGTGCCAGCAGTCTTGGCAGGGTATATGAGCAGTTCTTC
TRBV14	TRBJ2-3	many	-	CASSQWQTTDTQYF	TGTGCCAGCAGCCAATGGCAGACCACAGATACGCAGTATTTT
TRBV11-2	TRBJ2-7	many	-	CASSLANLAYEQYF	TGTGCCAGCAGCTTAGCTAACTTGGCCTACGAGCAGTACTTC
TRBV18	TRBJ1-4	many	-	CATNSGQDEKLFF	TGTGCCACCAACTCCGGGCAGGATGAAAAACTGTTTTTT
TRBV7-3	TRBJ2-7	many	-	CASSLMGILHEQYF	TGTGCCAGCAGCTTAATGGGTATCCTGCACGAGCAGTACTTC
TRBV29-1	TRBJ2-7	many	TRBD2	CSVDMRLAGTYEQYF	TGCAGCGTTGATATGAGACTAGCGGGCACCTACGAGCAGTACTTC
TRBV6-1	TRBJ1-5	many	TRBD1	CASSAVHGTVQPQHF	TGTGCCAGCAGTGCAGTCCACGGGACAGTTCAGCCCCAGCATTTT
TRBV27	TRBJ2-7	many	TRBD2	CASSFVAGAGYEQYF	TGTGCCAGCAGTTTTGTAGCGGGAGCGGGTTACGAGCAGTACTTC
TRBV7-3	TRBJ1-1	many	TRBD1	CASKGQGNTEAFF	TGTGCCAGCAAGGGACAGGGGAACACTGAAGCTTTCTTT
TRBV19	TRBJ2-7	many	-	CASSIAVTDSYEQYF	TGTGCCAGTAGTATAGCTGTGACAGACTCCTACGAGCAGTACTTC
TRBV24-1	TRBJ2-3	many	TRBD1	CATGQGTDTQYF	TGTGCCACCGGACAGGGCACAGATACGCAGTATTTT
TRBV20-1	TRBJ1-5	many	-	CSARRPESNQPQHF	TGCAGTGCTAGACGACCGGAAAGCAATCAGCCCCAGCATTTT
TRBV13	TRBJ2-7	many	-	CASSLSDSRDEQYF	TGTGCCAGCAGCTTATCGGACTCGCGAGACGAGCAGTACTTC
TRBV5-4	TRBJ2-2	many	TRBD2	CASSLISGGTGELFF	TGTGCCAGCAGCTTGATTAGCGGGGGCACCGGGGAGCTGTTTTTT
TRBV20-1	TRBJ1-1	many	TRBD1	CSGSGGLMNTEAFF	TGCAGTGGGTCAGGGGGACTCATGAACACTGAAGCTTTCTTT
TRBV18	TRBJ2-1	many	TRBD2	CASSNSGLVSINEQFF	TGTGCCAGCTCAAATTCGGGACTAGTTAGTATCAATGAGCAGTTCTTC
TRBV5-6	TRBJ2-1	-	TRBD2	CASSLGPSGSYNEQFF	TGTGCCAGCAGCTTGGGTCCTAGCGGCTCCTACAATGAGCAGTTCTTC
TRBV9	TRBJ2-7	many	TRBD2	CASSVAGPGLLRDEQYF	TGTGCCAGCAGCGTAGCTGGCCCGGGACTACTAAGGGACGAGCAGTACTTC
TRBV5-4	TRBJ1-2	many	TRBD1	CASSSGQGIYGYTF	TGTGCCAGCAGCTCGGGACAGGGCATCTATGGCTACACCTTC
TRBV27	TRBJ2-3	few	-	CASSLSWGDTQYF	TGTGCCAGCAGTTTATCATGGGGAGATACGCAGTATTTT
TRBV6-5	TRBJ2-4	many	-	CASSRTGNYGNIQYF	TGTGCCAGCAGCCGAACAGGGAATTATGGAAACATTCAGTACTTC
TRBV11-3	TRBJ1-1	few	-	CASSFRETEAFF	TGTGCCAGCAGCTTCAGAGAAACTGAAGCTTTCTTT
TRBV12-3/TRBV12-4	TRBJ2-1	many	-	CASTRDGPYNEQFF	TGTGCCAGCACCCGAGACGGGCCTTACAATGAGCAGTTCTTC
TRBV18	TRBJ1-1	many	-	CASSPLIIGSSTGQLNTEAFF	TGTGCCAGCTCACCACTGATAATTGGATCCAGCACAGGGCAGTTGAACACTGAAGCTTTCTTT
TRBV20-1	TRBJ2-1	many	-	CSATGSYNEQFF	TGCAGTGCTACCGGGAGCTACAATGAGCAGTTCTTC
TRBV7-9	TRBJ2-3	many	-	CASSFSSTDTQYF	TGTGCCAGCAGCTTCTCTAGCACAGATACGCAGTATTTT
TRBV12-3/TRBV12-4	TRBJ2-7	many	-	CASSDLGGRASYEQYF	TGTGCCAGCAGTGACCTAGGCGGCAGGGCCTCCTACGAGCAGTACTTC
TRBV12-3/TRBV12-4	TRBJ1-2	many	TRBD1	CASSQTQGAIGGYTF	TGTGCCAGCAGTCAGACTCAGGGGGCTATTGGTGGCTACACCTTC
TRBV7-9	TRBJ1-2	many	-	CASSLGRANYGYTF	TGTGCCAGCAGCTTAGGTCGGGCTAACTATGGCTACACCTTC
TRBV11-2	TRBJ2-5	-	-	CASSLVSSSTGTQYF	TGTGCCAGCAGCTTAGTTTCGTCGTCCACAGGCACCCAGTACTTC
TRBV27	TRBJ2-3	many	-	CASRVGTDTQYF	TGTGCCAGCAGGGTCGGGACAGATACGCAGTATTTT
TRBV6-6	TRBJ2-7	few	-	CASSYSTFDTEYF	TGTGCCAGCAGTTACTCCACGTTCGACACTGAGTACTTC
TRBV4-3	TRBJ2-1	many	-	CASSQDPSSYNEQFF	TGCGCCAGCAGCCAGGACCCGAGCTCCTACAATGAGCAGTTCTTC
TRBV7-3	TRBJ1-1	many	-	CASSGGRNTEAFF	TGTGCCAGCAGCGGAGGAAGGAACACTGAAGCTTTCTTT
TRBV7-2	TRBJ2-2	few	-	CASSLAEYTGELFF	TGTGCCAGCAGCTTAGCGGAATACACCGGGGAGCTGTTTTTT
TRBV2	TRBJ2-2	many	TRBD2	CAGRGEMATGELFF	TGTGCCGGACGGGGGGAGATGGCCACCGGGGAGCTGTTTTTT
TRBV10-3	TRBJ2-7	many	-	CAIKRSDGTYEQYF	TGTGCCATCAAGCGTTCGGACGGGACCTACGAGCAGTACTTC
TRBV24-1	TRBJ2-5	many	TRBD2	CATSDTRLAGVQETQYF	TGTGCCACCAGTGACACAAGACTAGCGGGGGTCCAAGAGACCCAGTACTTC
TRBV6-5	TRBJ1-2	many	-	CASSYSKTRGINYGYTF	TGTGCCAGCAGTTACTCGAAAACACGGGGAATTAACTATGGCTACACCTTC
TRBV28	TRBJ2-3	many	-	CASSSQTVPSDTQYF	TGTGCCAGCAGTTCCCAGACCGTGCCCTCAGATACGCAGTATTTT
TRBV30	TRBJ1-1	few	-	CAWRSGQWDTEAFF	TGTGCCTGGAGGTCAGGGCAATGGGACACTGAAGCTTTCTTT
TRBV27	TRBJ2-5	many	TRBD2	CASSPLAGEGGVKETQYF	TGTGCCAGCAGTCCACTAGCGGGGGAAGGGGGGGTTAAAGAGACCCAGTACTTC